The clone carrying this T cell receptor beta chain was counted at least ten times. The data derive from a study of Graves' ophthalmopathy and Graves' hyperthyroidism. Researchers took RNA transcripts and amplified TCR beta CDR3 regions from them. An initial RT-PCR round employing HTBI primers preceded a second-round multiplex PCR. MiXCR was run by TCRdb on the multiplex PCR reads, yielding one entry per CDR3 protein. The table records 600,000 to 650,000 distinct CDR3 sequences, 22% of them present only once. Included hyperthyroidism patients were aged 18 to 65 and newly diagnosed (under 2 months' duration). Other autoimmune diseases, uncontrolled infections, pregnancy or lactation led to the exclusion of patients. Sequenced material: peripheral blood. The sequence was obtained from a young woman with stable Graves' hyperthyroidism. Some clones in this sample may be carry-over from other donors' samples.

As DNA, the CDR3 is TGTGCCTGGACCCACGTGGGGATTGAAGCTTTCTTT. Its translation: CAWTHVGIEAFF. This chain joins TRBV30 and TRBJ1-1; D not certain. The CDR3 is 12 residues long. Trimming removed 4 bases from V and 7 bases from J, with 13 bases in between. The germline CDR1 and CDR2 sequences are GTSNPN and SVGIG (reference sequence).